Below are 4 T cell receptor beta chains sequenced from a single sample in a study of Ad26.COV2.S vaccination and SARS-CoV-2 variants. Treatment reported: some 20 received Ad26.COV2.S at low or high dose, single or two shots; 5 received placebo; per-sample allocation not given. Sampling happened 63 days after the first vaccine or placebo injection. The repertoire was sequenced with immunoSEQ multiplex PCR; TCRdb's copy has only in-frame clones and lacks some. The data hold under 250,000 clones, with about 83% observed a single time. Material: peripheral blood, obtained in a trial of Ad26.COV2.S vaccine versus placebo. The source of these receptors is a person between 18 and 65 years old who received the Ad26.COV2.S COVID-19 vaccine or a placebo.

The gene calls are TRBV12-3 or TRBV12-4 and TRBJ1-6, with D uncertain. V lost 5 bases and J lost 6, with 8 bases in between. The CDR3 loop spans 13 amino acids. CDR3 bases: TGTGCCAGCAGTCCAGGAGTTAATTCACCCCTCCACTTT. Translating it yields CASSPGVNSPLHF.

A single count supports this clone. V gene TRBV4-1 combines with J gene TRBJ1-1; 8 nucleotides match TRBD1. V lost 4 bases and J lost 5; bases outside the gene matches: 3. The CDR3 is 13 residues long. Germline-derived CDR1 and CDR2 are MGHRA and YSYEKL. The CDR3 spells CASSPTGVTEAFF. The CDR3 DNA reads as TGCGCCAGCAGCCCGACAGGGGTAACTGAAGCTTTCTTT.

This clone was seen just once. This chain uses TRBV25-1 with TRBJ1-4; tentatively, D is TRBD1 (6 bases). This CDR3 comprises 15 residues. Trimming left V 5 bases short and J 7 bases short, with 17 bases between. The germline V gene encodes CDR1 MGHDK and CDR2 SYGVNS. CDR3 nucleotides: TGTGCCAGCAGTAGGGGGGGCTCGTGGAGTGAAAAACTGTTTTTT. Translation: CASSRGGSWSEKLFF.

This chain connects TRBV30 to TRBJ1-2; 7 bases match TRBD1. Germline V CDR1 and CDR2: GTSNPN, SVGIG (reference sequence). J lost 0 bases, V lost 1 base, and 11 bases had no gene match. This CDR3 contains 17 residues. DNA of the CDR3: TGTGCCTGGAGTGCCGGCTACCGGGACAGCGCTAACTATGGCTACACCTTC. This sequence encodes CAWSAGYRDSANYGYTF. Combining the CDR3 with reference TRBV30 and TRBJ1-2 gives the whole variable domain SQTIHQWPATLVQPVGSPLSLECTVEGTSNPNLYWYRQAAGRGLQLLFYSVGIGQISSEVPQNLSASRPQDRQFILSSKKLLLSDSGFYLCAWSAGYRDSANYGYTFGSGTRLTVV.